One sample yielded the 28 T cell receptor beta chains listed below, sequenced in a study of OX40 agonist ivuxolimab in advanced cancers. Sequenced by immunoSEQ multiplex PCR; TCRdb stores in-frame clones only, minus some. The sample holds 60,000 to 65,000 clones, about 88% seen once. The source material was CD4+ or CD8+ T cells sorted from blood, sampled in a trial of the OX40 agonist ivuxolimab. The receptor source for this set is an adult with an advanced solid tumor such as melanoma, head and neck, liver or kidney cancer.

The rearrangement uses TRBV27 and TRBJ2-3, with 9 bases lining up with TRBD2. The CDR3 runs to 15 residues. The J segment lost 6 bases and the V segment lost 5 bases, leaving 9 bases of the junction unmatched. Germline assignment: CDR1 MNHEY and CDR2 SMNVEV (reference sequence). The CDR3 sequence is CASSPLAGGLDTQYF. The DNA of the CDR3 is TGTGCCAGCAGTCCCCTGGCGGGGGGGTTGGATACGCAGTATTTT.

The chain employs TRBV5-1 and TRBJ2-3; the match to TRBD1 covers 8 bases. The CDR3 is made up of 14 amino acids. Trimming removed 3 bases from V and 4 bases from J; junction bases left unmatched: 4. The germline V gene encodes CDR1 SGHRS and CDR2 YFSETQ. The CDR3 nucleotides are TGCGCCAGCAGCTGGGCAGGGGGCGCAGATACGCAGTATTTT. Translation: CASSWAGGADTQYF.

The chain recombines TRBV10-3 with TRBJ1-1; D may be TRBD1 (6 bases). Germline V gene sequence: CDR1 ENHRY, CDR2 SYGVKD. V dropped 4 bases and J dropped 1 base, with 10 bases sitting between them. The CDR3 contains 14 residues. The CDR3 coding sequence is TGTGCCATCAGTGCTACAGGGACGAACACTGAAGCTTTCTTT. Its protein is CAISATGTNTEAFF.

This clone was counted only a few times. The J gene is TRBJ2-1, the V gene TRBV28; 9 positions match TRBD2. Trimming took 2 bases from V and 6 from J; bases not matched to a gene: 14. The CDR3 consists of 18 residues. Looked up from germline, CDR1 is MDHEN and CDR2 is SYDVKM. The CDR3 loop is CASSLRFGREGHSNEQFF. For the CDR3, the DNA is TGTGCCAGCAGTTTACGTTTTGGGCGGGAGGGGCATAGCAATGAGCAGTTCTTC.

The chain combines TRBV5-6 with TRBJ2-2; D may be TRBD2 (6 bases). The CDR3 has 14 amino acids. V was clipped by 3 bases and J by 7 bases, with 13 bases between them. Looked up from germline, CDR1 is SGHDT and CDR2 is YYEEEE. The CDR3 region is CASSSRAGSGELFF. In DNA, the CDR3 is TGTGCCAGCAGCTCACGGGCGGGAAGCGGGGAGCTGTTTTTT.

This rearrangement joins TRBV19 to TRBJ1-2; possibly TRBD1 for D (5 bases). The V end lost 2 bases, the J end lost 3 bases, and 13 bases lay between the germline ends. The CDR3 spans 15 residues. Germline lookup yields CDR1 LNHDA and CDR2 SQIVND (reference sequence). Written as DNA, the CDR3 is TGTGCCAGTAGTATATTGCAGGGTAGCGACTATGGCTACACCTTC. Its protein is CASSILQGSDYGYTF.

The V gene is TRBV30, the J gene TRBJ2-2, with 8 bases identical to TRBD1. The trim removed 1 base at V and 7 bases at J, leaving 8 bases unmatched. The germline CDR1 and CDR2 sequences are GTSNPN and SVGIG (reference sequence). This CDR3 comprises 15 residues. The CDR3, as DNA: TGTGCCTGGAGTGCAGGGGGCGCAGGGGGCGGGGAGCTGTTTTTT. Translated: CAWSAGGAGGGELFF.

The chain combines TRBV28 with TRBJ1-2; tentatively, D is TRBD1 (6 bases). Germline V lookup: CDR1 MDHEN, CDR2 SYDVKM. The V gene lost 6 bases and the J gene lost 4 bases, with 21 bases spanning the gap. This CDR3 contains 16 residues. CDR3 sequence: CASRPRTAGFAYGYTF. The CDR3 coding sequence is TGTGCCAGCAGACCACGGACAGCTGGGTTTGCCTATGGCTACACCTTC.

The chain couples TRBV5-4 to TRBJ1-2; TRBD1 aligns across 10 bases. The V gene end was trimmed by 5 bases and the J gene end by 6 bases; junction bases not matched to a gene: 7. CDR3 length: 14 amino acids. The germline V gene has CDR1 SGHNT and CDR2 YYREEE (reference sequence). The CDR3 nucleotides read TGTGCCAGCAGGACGACAGGGGGCTCTGATGGCTACACCTTC. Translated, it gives CASRTTGGSDGYTF.

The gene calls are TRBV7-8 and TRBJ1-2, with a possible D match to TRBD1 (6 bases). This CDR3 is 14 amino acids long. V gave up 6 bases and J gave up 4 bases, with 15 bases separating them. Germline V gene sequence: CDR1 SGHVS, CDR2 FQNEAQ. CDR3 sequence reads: CASSPDSLGYGYTF. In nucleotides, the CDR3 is TGTGCCAGCAGTCCGGACAGCCTAGGCTATGGCTACACCTTC.

CDR3 coding DNA: TGTGCCAGCAGGGGGATGGGGGAAAAGAACACTGAAGCTTTCTTT. It translates to CASRGMGEKNTEAFF. This chain connects TRBV6-1 to TRBJ1-1, with a tentative D call TRBD1 (5 bases). CDR3 length equals 15 residues. V was clipped by 6 bases and J by 1 base, with 15 bases between them. Germline V gene data show CDR1 as MNHNS and CDR2 as SASEGT.

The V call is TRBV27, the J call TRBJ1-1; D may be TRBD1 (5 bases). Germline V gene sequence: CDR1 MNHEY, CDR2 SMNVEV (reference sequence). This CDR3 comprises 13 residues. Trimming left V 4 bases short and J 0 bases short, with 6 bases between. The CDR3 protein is CASSSGMNTEAFF. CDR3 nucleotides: TGTGCCAGCAGTTCAGGGATGAACACTGAAGCTTTCTTT.

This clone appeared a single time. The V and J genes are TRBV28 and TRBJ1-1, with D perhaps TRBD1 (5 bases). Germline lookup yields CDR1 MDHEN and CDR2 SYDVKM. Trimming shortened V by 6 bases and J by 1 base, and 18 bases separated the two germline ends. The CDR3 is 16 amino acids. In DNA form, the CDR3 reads TGTGCCAGCAGGCCCGCCTTGGGGGTTTGGAACACTGAAGCTTTCTTT. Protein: CASRPALGVWNTEAFF.

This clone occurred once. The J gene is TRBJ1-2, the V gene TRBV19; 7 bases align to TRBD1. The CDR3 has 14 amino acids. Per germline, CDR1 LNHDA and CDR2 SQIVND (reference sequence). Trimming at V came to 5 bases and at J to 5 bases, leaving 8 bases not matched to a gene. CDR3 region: CASSSRQGPYGYTF. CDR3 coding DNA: TGTGCCAGTAGTTCCAGACAGGGTCCATATGGCTACACCTTC.

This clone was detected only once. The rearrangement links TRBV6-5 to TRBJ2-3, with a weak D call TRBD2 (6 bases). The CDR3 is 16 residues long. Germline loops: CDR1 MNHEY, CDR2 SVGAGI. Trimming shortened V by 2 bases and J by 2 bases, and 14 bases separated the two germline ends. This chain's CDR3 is CASSYARGSFTDTQYF. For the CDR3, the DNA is TGTGCCAGCAGTTACGCCCGGGGGTCATTCACAGATACGCAGTATTTT.

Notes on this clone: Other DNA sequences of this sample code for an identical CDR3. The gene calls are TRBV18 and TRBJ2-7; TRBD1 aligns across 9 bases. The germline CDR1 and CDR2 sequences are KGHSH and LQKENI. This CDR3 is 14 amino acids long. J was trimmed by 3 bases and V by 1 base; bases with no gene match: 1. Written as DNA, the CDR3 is TGTGCCAGCTCACCACGACAGGGGGTCTACGAGCAGTACTTC. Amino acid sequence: CASSPRQGVYEQYF.

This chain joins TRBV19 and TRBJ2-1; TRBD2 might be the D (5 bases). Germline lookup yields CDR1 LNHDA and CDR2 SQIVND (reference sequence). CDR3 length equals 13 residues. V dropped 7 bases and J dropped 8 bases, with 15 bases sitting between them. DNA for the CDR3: TGTGCCAGTACGGCTAGCCCTGGGGATGAGCAGTTCTTC. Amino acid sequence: CASTASPGDEQFF.

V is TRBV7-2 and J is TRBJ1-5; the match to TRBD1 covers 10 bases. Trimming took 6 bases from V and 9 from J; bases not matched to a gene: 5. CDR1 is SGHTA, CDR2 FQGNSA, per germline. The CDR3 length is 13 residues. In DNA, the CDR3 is TGTGCCAGCAGGCTGGGACAGGGGTTGCCCCAGCATTTT. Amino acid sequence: CASRLGQGLPQHF.

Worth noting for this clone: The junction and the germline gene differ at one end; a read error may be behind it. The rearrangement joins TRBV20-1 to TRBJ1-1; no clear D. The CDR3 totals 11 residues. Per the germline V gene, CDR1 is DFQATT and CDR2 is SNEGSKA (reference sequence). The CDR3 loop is CSARDRHIVIF. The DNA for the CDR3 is TGCAGTGCTAGAGATCGACATATTGTGATTTTT.

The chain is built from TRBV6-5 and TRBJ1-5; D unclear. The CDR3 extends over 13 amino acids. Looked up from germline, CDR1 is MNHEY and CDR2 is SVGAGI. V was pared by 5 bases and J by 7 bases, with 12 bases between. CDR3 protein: CASSDQGWQPQHF. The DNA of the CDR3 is TGTGCCAGCAGTGACCAAGGATGGCAGCCCCAGCATTTT.

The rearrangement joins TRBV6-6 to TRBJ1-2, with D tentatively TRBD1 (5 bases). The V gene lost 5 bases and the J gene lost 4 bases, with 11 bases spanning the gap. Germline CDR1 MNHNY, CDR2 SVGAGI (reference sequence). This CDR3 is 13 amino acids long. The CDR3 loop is CASSPSGGYGYTF. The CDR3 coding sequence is TGTGCCAGCAGTCCCTCTGGGGGCTATGGCTACACCTTC.

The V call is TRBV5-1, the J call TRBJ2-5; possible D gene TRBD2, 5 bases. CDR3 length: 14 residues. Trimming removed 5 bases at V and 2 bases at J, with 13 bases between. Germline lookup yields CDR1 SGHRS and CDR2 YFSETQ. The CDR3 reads CASSSFGIQETQYF. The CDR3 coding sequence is TGCGCCAGCAGTTCATTCGGGATTCAAGAGACCCAGTACTTC.

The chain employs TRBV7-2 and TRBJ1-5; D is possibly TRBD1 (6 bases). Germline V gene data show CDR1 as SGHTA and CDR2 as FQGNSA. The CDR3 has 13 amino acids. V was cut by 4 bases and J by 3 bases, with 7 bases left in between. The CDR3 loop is CASSWDNNQPQHF. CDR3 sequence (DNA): TGTGCCAGCAGCTGGGACAACAATCAGCCCCAGCATTTT.

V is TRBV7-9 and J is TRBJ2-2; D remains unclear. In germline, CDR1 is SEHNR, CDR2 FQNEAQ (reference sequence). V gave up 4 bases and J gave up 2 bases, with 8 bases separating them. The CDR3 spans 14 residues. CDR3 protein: CASSWLLNTGELFF. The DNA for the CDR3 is TGTGCCAGCAGCTGGCTTCTAAACACCGGGGAGCTGTTTTTT.

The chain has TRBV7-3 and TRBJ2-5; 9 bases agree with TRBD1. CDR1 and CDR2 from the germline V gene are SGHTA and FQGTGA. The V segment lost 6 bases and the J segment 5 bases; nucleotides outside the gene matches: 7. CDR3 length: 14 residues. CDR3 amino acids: CASSRGQGVETQYF. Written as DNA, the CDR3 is TGTGCCAGCAGTAGGGGACAGGGTGTGGAGACCCAGTACTTC.

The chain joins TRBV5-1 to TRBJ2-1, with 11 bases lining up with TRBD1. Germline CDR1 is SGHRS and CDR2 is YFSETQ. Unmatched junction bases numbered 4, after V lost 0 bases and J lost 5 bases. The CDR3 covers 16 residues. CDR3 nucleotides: TGCGCCAGCAGCTTGGGGGACAGGGGGGCCCACAATGAGCAGTTCTTC. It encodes CASSLGDRGAHNEQFF.

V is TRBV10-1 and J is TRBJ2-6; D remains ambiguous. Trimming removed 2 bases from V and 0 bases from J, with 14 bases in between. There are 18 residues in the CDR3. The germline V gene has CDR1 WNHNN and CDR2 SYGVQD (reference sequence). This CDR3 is CASSEVRVSDSGANVLTF. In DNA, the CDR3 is TGCGCCAGCAGTGAGGTTAGGGTTTCTGACTCTGGGGCCAACGTCCTGACTTTC.

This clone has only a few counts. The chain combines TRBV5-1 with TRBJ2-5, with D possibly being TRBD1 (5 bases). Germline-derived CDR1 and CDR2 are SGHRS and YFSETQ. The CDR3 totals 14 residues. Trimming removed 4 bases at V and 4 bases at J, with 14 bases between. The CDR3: CASSLQGARETQYF. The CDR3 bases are TGCGCCAGCAGCCTCCAAGGGGCACGAGAGACCCAGTACTTC. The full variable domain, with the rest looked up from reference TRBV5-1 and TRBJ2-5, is KAGVTQTPRYLIKTRGQQVTLSCSPISGHRSVSWYQQTPGQGLQFLFEYFSETQRNKGNFPGRFSGRQFSNSRSEMNVSTLELGDSALYLCASSLQGARETQYFGPGTRLLVL.